The 16 T cell receptor beta chains below all came from one sample that was sequenced in a study of spatial heterogeneity in lung cancer. Time point of the sample: sample taken at primary tumor resection. Each CDR3 protein is one row after TCRdb ran MiXCR on the 5' RACE reads. This sample has more than 35,000 distinct CDR3 sequences, with 5% to 6.5% found just once. The material sequenced was PBMCs, taken at surgery. These receptors all stem from a female donor with early-stage non-small cell lung cancer.

This clonotype was seen only a few times. The chain employs TRBV4-1 and TRBJ2-5; weak D call: TRBD2 (5 bases). Germline V gene sequence: CDR1 MGHRA, CDR2 YSYEKL. The CDR3 loop spans 16 amino acids. The germline V and J ends were trimmed by 2 bases and 0 bases, with 13 bases remaining between them. CDR3 in DNA: TGCGCCAGCAGCCAAAGCGGATATACGTACCAAGAGACCCAGTACTTC. Encoded protein: CASSQSGYTYQETQYF.

CDR3 residues: CASSYSSGSNEQFF. The CDR3 coding sequence is TGTGCCAGCAGTTACTCGAGTGGATCTAATGAGCAGTTCTTC. J is TRBJ2-1 and V is TRBV6-5; D remains unclear. V lost 0 bases, J lost 7 bases, and 10 bases lay in between. This CDR3 region has 14 residues. Per germline, CDR1 MNHEY and CDR2 SVGAGI.

The sample holds many counts of this clonotype. The chain carries TRBV5-1 and TRBJ1-4; D ambiguous. CDR1 and CDR2 (germline): SGHRS, YFSETQ. V shed 0 bases and J shed 3 bases, with 12 bases lying between them. There are 16 residues in the CDR3. CDR3 sequence (DNA): TGCGCCAGCAGCTTGGCCCCGGGAGCGGCTAATGAAAAACTGTTTTTT. Translation: CASSLAPGAANEKLFF.

By share, this clonotype ranks as medium-sized. This rearrangement joins TRBV7-8 to TRBJ2-6, with 9 bases matching TRBD1. The V segment lost 2 bases and the J segment 1 base; nucleotides outside the gene matches: 6. CDR1 is SGHVS, CDR2 FQNEAQ, per germline. This CDR3 comprises 18 residues. CDR3 sequence: CASSLLQGAHSGANVLTF. In DNA, the CDR3 is TGTGCCAGCAGCTTATTACAGGGGGCCCATTCTGGGGCCAACGTCCTGACTTTC.

In this sample, this clonotype is medium-sized. The V call is TRBV7-2, the J call TRBJ2-7, with D possibly being TRBD2 (6 bases). CDR1 and CDR2 (germline): SGHTA, FQGNSA. CDR3 length: 14 amino acids. V dropped 1 base and J dropped 5 bases, with 12 bases sitting between them. DNA of the CDR3: TGTGCCAGCAGCTTAGGGGCGGGGAGCCACGAGCAGTACTTC. It is translated as CASSLGAGSHEQYF.

The chain employs TRBV9 and TRBJ1-6; D is possibly TRBD1 (6 bases). CDR3 size: 16 residues. In germline, CDR1 is SGDLS, CDR2 YYNGEE. V lost 4 bases to trimming and J lost 4 bases, with 15 bases between them. In DNA, the CDR3 is TGTGCCAGCAGCCCCAAGGGGGGGCAGTATAATTCACCCCTCCACTTT. Encoded protein: CASSPKGGQYNSPLHF.

The chain uses TRBV28 and TRBJ2-3; D not certain. The CDR3 loop spans 13 amino acids. The germline CDR1 and CDR2 sequences are MDHEN and SYDVKM. V lost 5 bases and J 4 bases, leaving 10 bases between the germline ends. CDR3 loop: CASSRAPADTQYF. Here the CDR3 DNA reads TGTGCCAGCAGTAGGGCCCCCGCAGATACGCAGTATTTT.

The chain has TRBV6-1 and TRBJ2-3, with TRBD2 matching 12 bases. Germline lookup yields CDR1 MNHNS and CDR2 SASEGT. Unmatched junction bases numbered 3, after V lost 6 bases and J lost 2 bases. The CDR3 is 15 residues long. CDR3 amino acids: CASSGLAGNTDTQYF. CDR3 sequence (DNA): TGTGCCAGCAGCGGACTAGCGGGAAACACAGATACGCAGTATTTT.

This rearrangement joins TRBV24-1 to TRBJ1-4; D is ambiguous. Trimming cost V 3 bases and J 3 bases, with 13 bases left between them. This CDR3 region has 16 residues. Germline V CDR1 and CDR2: KGHDR, SFDVKD. CDR3: CATSDPGPGSNEKLFF. In DNA, the CDR3 is TGTGCCACCAGTGATCCAGGACCGGGTTCTAATGAAAAACTGTTTTTT.

This clonotype has just a few counts. The rearrangement joins TRBV20-1 to TRBJ2-1; 9 nucleotides agree with TRBD2. This CDR3 region has 13 residues. The J segment lost 3 bases and the V segment lost 6 bases, leaving 3 bases of the junction unmatched. Per germline, CDR1 DFQATT and CDR2 SNEGSKA (reference sequence). The CDR3 DNA is TGCAGTGCCAGGCGGGGGGGCTACAATGAGCAGTTCTTC. Its translation: CSARRGGYNEQFF.

This clonotype has a handful of counts. The genes are TRBV27 and TRBJ1-6, with a possible D match to TRBD1 (5 bases). V shed 4 bases and J shed 7 bases, with 11 bases lying between them. CDR3 length equals 14 residues. In germline, CDR1 is MNHEY, CDR2 SMNVEV (reference sequence). The CDR3 region is CASSSTANNSPLHF. For the CDR3, the DNA is TGTGCCAGCAGTTCGACAGCTAACAATTCACCCCTCCACTTT.

This clonotype was counted ten times or more. The chain has TRBV5-6 and TRBJ2-5; perhaps TRBD2 as D (6 bases). With 0 bases removed from V and 6 bases from J, the gap between germline ends came to 9 bases. Germline V lookup: CDR1 SGHDT, CDR2 YYEEEE. There are 13 residues in the CDR3. The CDR3 here is CASSLVGGQTQYF. Here the CDR3 DNA reads TGTGCCAGCAGCTTGGTCGGGGGTCAGACCCAGTACTTC.

This clonotype was counted at least ten times. The gene calls are TRBV6-5 and TRBJ1-2; the match to TRBD1 covers 8 bases. V was pared by 6 bases and J by 7 bases, with 10 bases of the junction left unmatched. The CDR3 loop spans 14 amino acids. Per the germline V gene, CDR1 is MNHEY and CDR2 is SVGAGI. The DNA for the CDR3 is TGTGCCAGCAGACTCGACAGGGGCGGCAGTGGCTACACCTTC. Amino acid sequence: CASRLDRGGSGYTF.

The chain carries TRBV5-6 and TRBJ1-2, with 7 bases fitting TRBD1. Trimming removed 5 bases from V and 8 bases from J; junction bases left unmatched: 12. The germline V gene encodes CDR1 SGHDT and CDR2 YYEEEE. The CDR3 is 14 residues long. The CDR3 bases are TGTGCCAGCAGTGGGCGTGACAGGGCGGGAGGCTACACCTTC. Residues: CASSGRDRAGGYTF. The variable domain in full, completed from reference TRBV5-6 and TRBJ1-2, reads DAGVTQSPTHLIKTRGQQVTLRCSPKSGHDTVSWYQQALGQGPQFIFQYYEEEERQRGNFPDRFSGHQFPNYSSELNVNALLLGDSALYLCASSGRDRAGGYTFGSGTRLTVV.

This clonotype has ten or more counts. The V and J genes are TRBV5-6 and TRBJ2-7, with D tentatively TRBD1 (5 bases). Germline V gives CDR1 SGHDT, CDR2 YYEEEE. V gave up 2 bases and J gave up 4 bases, with 25 bases separating them. The CDR3 is 18 amino acids. The CDR3 sequence is CASSFSALGPLGLYEQYF. CDR3 nucleotide sequence: TGTGCCAGCAGCTTTTCTGCCCTCGGGCCCCTGGGGCTTTACGAGCAGTACTTC.

The chain is built from TRBV19 and TRBJ1-2, with TRBD1 matching over 7 bases. CDR1 LNHDA and CDR2 SQIVND come from the germline V gene (reference sequence). The length of the CDR3 is 15 residues. Germline trimming cut 4 bases from V and 3 bases from J; bases unmatched to any gene: 8. CDR3 amino acids: CASSNRGIYYYGYTF. The CDR3 DNA reads TGTGCCAGTAGTAACAGGGGAATCTATTACTATGGCTACACCTTC.